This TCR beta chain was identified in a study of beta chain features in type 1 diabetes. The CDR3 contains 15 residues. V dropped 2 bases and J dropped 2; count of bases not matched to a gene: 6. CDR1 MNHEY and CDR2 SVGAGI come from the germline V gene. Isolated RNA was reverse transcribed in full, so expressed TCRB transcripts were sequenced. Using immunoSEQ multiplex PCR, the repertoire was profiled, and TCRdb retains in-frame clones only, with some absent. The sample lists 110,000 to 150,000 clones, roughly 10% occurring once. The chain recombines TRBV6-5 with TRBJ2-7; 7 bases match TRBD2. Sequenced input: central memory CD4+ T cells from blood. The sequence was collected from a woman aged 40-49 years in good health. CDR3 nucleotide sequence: TGTGCCAGCAGTTACGAGGCTAGCGGAGCCTACGAGCAGTACTTC. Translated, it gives CASSYEASGAYEQYF.